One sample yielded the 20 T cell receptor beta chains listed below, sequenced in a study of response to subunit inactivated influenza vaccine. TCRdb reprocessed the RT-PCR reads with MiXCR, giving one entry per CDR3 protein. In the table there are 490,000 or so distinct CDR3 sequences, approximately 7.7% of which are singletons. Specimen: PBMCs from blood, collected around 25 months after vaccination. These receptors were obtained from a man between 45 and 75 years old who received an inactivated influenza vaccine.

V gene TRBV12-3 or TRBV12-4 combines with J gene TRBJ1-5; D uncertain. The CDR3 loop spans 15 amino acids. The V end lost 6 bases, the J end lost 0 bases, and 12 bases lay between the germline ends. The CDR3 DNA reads TGTGCCAGCAGCCCCCATTCAGGTAGCAATCAGCCCCAGCATTTT. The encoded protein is CASSPHSGSNQPQHF.

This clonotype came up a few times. Here the CDR3 reads CASSEGYRSYEQYF. The CDR3 DNA reads as TGCGCCAGCAGTGAGGGTTACAGGTCCTACGAGCAGTACTTC. The chain carries TRBV10-2 and TRBJ2-7; D possibly corresponds to TRBD1 (5 bases). The CDR3 length is 14 residues. Deletions cut 2 bases from V and 1 base from J, with 9 bases between. The V gene's germline CDR1 is WSHSY and CDR2 SAAADI.

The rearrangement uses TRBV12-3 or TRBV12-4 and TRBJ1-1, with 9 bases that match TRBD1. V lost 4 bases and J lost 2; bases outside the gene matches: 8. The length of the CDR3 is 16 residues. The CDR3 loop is CASSYQPGQGNTEAFF. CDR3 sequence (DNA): TGTGCCAGCAGTTACCAGCCGGGACAGGGTAACACTGAAGCTTTCTTT.

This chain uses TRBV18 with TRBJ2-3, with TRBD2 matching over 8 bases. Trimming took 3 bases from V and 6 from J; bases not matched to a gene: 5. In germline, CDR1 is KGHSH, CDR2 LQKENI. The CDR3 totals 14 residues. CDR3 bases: TGTGCCAGCTCACCCCAAGAGCGGGGGGATACGCAGTATTTT. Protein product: CASSPQERGDTQYF.

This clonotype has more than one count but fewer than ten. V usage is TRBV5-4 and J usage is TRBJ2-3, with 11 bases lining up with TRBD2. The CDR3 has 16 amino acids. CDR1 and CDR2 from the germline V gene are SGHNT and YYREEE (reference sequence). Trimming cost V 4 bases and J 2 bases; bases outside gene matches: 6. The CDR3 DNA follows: TGTGCCAGCAGCACCGGGACTAGCGGTCCCACAGATACGCAGTATTTT. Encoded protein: CASSTGTSGPTDTQYF.

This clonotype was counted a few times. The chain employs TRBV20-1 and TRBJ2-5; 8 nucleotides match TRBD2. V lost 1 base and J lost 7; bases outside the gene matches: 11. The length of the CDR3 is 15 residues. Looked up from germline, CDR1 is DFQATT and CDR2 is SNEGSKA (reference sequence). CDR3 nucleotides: TGCAGTGCTAGAGTGGGGCGGGGGGCCCCGGGGACCCAGTACTTC. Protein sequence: CSARVGRGAPGTQYF.

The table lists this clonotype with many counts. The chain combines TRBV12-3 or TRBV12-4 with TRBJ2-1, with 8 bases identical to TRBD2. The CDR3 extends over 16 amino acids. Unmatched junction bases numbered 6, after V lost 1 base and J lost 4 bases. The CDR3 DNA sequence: TGTGCCAGCAGTTTAGGAGCGGGGGTGGGATACAATGAGCAGTTCTTC. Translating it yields CASSLGAGVGYNEQFF.

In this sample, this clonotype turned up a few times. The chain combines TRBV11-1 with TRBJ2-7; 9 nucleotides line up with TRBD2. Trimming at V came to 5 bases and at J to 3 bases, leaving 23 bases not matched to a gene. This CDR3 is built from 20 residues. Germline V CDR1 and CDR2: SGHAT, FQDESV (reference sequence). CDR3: CASSPGPSGAAWRPDYEQYF. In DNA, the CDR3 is TGTGCCAGCAGCCCAGGCCCTAGCGGGGCCGCCTGGCGGCCAGACTACGAGCAGTACTTC.

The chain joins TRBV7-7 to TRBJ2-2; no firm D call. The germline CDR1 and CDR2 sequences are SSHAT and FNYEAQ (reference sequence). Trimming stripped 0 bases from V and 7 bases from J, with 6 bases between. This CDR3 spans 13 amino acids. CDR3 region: CASSLAGDGELFF. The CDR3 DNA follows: TGTGCCAGCAGCTTAGCGGGCGACGGGGAGCTGTTTTTT.

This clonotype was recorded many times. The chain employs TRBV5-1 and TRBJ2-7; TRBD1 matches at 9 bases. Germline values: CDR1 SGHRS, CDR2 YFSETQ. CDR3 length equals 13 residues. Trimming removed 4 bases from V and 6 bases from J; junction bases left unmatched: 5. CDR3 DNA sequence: TGCGCCAGCAGCCTTTGGACAGGGGCCGAGCAGTACTTC. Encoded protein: CASSLWTGAEQYF. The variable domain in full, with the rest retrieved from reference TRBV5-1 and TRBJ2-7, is KAGVTQTPRYLIKTRGQQVTLSCSPISGHRSVSWYQQTPGQGLQFLFEYFSETQRNKGNFPGRFSGRQFSNSRSEMNVSTLELGDSALYLCASSLWTGAEQYFGPGTRLTVT.

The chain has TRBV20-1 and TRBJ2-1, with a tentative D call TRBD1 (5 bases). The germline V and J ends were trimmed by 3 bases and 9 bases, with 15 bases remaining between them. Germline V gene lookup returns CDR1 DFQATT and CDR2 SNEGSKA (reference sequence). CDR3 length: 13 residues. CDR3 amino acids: CSASRAGSGEQFF. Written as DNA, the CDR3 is TGCAGTGCTAGTCGGGCAGGGTCAGGTGAGCAGTTCTTC.

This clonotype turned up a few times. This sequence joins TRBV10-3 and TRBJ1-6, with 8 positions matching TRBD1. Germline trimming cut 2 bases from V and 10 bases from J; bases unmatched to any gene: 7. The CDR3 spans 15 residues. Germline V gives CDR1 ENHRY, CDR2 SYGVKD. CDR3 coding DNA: TGTGCCATCAGTGAGGCTGACAGGGGCGGATCACCCCTCCACTTT. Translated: CAISEADRGGSPLHF.

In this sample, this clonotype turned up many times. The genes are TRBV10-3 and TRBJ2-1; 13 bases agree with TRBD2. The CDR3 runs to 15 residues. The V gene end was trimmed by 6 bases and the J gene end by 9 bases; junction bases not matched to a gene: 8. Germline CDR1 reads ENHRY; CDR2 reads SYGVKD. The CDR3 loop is CAIRSGLAGVSEQFF. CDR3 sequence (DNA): TGTGCCATCAGGTCCGGACTAGCGGGGGTTAGTGAGCAGTTCTTC.

CDR3 in amino acids: CASRAGRKAYEQYF. DNA for the CDR3: TGCGCCAGCAGAGCGGGACGGAAAGCCTACGAGCAGTACTTC. This chain uses TRBV10-2 with TRBJ2-7; 7 bases fit TRBD2. The J segment lost 2 bases and the V segment lost 6 bases, leaving 7 bases of the junction unmatched. The CDR3 has 14 amino acids. Germline V gene lookup returns CDR1 WSHSY and CDR2 SAAADI.

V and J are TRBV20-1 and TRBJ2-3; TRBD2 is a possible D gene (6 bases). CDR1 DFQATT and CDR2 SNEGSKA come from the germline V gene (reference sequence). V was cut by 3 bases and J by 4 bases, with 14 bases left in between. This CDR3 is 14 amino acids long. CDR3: CSARPGRLADTQYF. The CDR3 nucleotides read TGCAGTGCTAGGCCAGGGAGGTTGGCAGATACGCAGTATTTT.

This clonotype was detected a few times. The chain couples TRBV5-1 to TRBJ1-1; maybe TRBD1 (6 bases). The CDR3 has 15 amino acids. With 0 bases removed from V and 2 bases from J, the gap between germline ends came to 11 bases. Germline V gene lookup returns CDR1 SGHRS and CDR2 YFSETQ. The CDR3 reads CASSLVTGLNTEAFF. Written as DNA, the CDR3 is TGCGCCAGCAGCTTGGTGACAGGACTCAACACTGAAGCTTTCTTT.

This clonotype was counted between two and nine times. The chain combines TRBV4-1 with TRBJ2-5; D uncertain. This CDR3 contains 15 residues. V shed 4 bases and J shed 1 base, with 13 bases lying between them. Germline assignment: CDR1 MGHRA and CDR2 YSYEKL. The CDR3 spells CASSRSTWFQETQYF. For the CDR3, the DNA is TGCGCCAGCAGCCGATCGACTTGGTTCCAAGAGACCCAGTACTTC.

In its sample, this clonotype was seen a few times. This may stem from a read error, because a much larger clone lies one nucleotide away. DNA for the CDR3: TGTGCCAGCAGTGATTGGAACGCTGAAGCTTTCTTT. Its protein is CASSDWNAEAFF. The chain carries TRBV2 and TRBJ1-1; D uncertain. CDR3 size: 12 residues. CDR1 SNHLY and CDR2 FYNNEI come from the germline V gene.

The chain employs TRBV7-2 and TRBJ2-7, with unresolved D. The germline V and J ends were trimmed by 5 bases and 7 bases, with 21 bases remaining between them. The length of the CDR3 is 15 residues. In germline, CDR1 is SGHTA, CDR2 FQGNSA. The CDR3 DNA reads TGTGCCAGCAGCCCGACCGACGGTGTACGTGGGGAGCAGTACTTC. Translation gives CASSPTDGVRGEQYF.

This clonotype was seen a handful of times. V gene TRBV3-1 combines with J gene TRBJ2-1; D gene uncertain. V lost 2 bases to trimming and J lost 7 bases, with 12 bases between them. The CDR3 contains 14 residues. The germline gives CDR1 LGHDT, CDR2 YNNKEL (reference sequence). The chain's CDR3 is CASSQPSGGNEQFF. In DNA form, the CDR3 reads TGTGCCAGCAGCCAACCTAGTGGTGGGAATGAGCAGTTCTTC.